The 5 T cell receptor beta chains below were found in one sample sequenced in a study of T-cell reconstitution after alpha-beta-depleted transplantation in children. Unique molecular identifiers were used in preparing the TCRbeta library. TCRdb called the PCR reads again in MiXCR, with one record for every CDR3 protein. The sample lists roughly 500,000 distinct CDR3 sequences, 32% seen once, with 2% to 2.5% in the top ten. The sequencing used PBMCs from the stem cell graft donor, collected from the stem cell graft. The origin of the receptors is a human donor who donated a stem cell graft to a child with aplastic anemia.

The table lists this clonotype with a few counts. The chain employs TRBV5-1 and TRBJ2-1; no clear D gene. The CDR3 has 15 amino acids. The V gene lost 0 bases and the J gene lost 5 bases, with 12 bases spanning the gap. In germline, CDR1 is SGHRS, CDR2 YFSETQ. The CDR3 sequence is CASSLGTASNNEQFF. The DNA for the CDR3 is TGCGCCAGCAGCTTGGGTACAGCTAGTAACAATGAGCAGTTCTTC.

The V gene is TRBV29-1, the J gene TRBJ1-1; the match to TRBD1 covers 8 bases. There are 13 residues in the CDR3. Trimming at V came to 7 bases and at J to 3 bases, leaving 7 bases not matched to a gene. The germline gives CDR1 SQVTM, CDR2 ANQGSEA. CDR3 bases: TGCAGCGCCGGACAGGGAGGGGACACTGAAGCTTTCTTT. Translated, it gives CSAGQGGDTEAFF. The variable domain in full, with the rest retrieved from reference TRBV29-1 and TRBJ1-1, is SAVISQKPSRDICQRGTSLTIQCQVDSQVTMMFWYRQQPGQSLTLIATANQGSEATYESGFVIDKFPISRPNLTFSTLTVSNMSPEDSSIYLCSAGQGGDTEAFFGQGTRLTVV.

This clonotype was observed a handful of times. The rearrangement links TRBV19 to TRBJ2-5, with 12 bases matching TRBD2. V gave up 9 bases and J gave up 5 bases; unmatched junction bases: 4. The CDR3 loop spans 13 amino acids. The germline gives CDR1 LNHDA, CDR2 SQIVND (reference sequence). The CDR3 here is CASRLAGVETQYF. The CDR3 region has the DNA TGTGCCAGCCGACTAGCGGGAGTGGAGACCCAGTACTTC.

This clonotype was seen more than once but under ten times. The V call is TRBV2, the J call TRBJ2-1, with unresolved D. Trimming cost V 5 bases and J 2 bases, with 13 bases left between them. The CDR3 runs 15 residues. Germline values: CDR1 SNHLY, CDR2 FYNNEI. The CDR3 region is CASSSTRPPYNEQFF. Written as DNA, the CDR3 is TGTGCCAGCAGTTCCACTCGGCCCCCCTACAATGAGCAGTTCTTC. The whole variable domain, remainder taken from reference TRBV2 and TRBJ2-1, is EPEVTQTPSHQVTQMGQEVILRCVPISNHLYFYWYRQILGQKVEFLVSFYNNEISEKSEIFDDQFSVERPDGSNFTLKIRSTKLEDSAMYFCASSSTRPPYNEQFFGPGTRLTVL.

This clonotype has only a few counts. The chain joins TRBV6-2 or TRBV6-3 to TRBJ1-1; D unclear. CDR3 size: 15 residues. V was shortened by 6 bases and J by 5 bases, with 19 bases between the two germline ends. Germline V gives CDR1 MNHEY, CDR2 SVGEGT. The DNA of the CDR3 is TGTGCCAGCAGACCCTCGACTGGAGGGAATACTGAAGCTTTCTTT. This sequence encodes CASRPSTGGNTEAFF.